This TCR beta chain was retrieved from a study of graft-versus-host responses after intestinal transplantation. On the study more broadly: All recipients were given anti-thymocyte globulin induction, and tacrolimus and steroids were then administered for roughly 3 years.

CDR1 and CDR2 from the germline V gene are SNHLY and FYNNEI. The CDR3 is 13 residues long. V was pared by 6 bases and J by 8 bases, with 7 bases of the junction left unmatched. Sequencing used immunoSEQ multiplex PCR; TCRdb keeps in-frame clones, though not all of them. The table records 80,000 to 90,000 clones, 90% of them present only once. Points on this clone: Its antigen is unknown.

This receptor was identified in a human donor who received an intestinal transplant. V usage is TRBV2 and J usage is TRBJ2-1; TRBD2 aligns across 7 bases. The material was unstimulated CD4+ T cells sorted from spleen or lymph node cells, obtained before intestinal transplant. This CDR3 is CASRGEGFDEQFF. DNA for the CDR3: TGTGCCAGCAGGGGGGAGGGTTTCGATGAGCAGTTCTTC.